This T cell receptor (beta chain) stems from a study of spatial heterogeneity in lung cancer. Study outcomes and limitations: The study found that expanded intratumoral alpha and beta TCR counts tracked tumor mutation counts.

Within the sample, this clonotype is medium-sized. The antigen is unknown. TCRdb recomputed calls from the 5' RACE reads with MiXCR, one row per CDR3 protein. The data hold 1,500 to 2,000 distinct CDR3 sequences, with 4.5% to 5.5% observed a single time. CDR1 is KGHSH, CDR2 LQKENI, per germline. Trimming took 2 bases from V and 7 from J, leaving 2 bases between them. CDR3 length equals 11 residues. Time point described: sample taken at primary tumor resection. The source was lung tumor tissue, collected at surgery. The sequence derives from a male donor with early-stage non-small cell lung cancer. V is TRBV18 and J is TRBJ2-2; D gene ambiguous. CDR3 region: CASSPDGELFF. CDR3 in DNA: TGTGCCAGCTCACCAGACGGGGAGCTGTTTTTT.